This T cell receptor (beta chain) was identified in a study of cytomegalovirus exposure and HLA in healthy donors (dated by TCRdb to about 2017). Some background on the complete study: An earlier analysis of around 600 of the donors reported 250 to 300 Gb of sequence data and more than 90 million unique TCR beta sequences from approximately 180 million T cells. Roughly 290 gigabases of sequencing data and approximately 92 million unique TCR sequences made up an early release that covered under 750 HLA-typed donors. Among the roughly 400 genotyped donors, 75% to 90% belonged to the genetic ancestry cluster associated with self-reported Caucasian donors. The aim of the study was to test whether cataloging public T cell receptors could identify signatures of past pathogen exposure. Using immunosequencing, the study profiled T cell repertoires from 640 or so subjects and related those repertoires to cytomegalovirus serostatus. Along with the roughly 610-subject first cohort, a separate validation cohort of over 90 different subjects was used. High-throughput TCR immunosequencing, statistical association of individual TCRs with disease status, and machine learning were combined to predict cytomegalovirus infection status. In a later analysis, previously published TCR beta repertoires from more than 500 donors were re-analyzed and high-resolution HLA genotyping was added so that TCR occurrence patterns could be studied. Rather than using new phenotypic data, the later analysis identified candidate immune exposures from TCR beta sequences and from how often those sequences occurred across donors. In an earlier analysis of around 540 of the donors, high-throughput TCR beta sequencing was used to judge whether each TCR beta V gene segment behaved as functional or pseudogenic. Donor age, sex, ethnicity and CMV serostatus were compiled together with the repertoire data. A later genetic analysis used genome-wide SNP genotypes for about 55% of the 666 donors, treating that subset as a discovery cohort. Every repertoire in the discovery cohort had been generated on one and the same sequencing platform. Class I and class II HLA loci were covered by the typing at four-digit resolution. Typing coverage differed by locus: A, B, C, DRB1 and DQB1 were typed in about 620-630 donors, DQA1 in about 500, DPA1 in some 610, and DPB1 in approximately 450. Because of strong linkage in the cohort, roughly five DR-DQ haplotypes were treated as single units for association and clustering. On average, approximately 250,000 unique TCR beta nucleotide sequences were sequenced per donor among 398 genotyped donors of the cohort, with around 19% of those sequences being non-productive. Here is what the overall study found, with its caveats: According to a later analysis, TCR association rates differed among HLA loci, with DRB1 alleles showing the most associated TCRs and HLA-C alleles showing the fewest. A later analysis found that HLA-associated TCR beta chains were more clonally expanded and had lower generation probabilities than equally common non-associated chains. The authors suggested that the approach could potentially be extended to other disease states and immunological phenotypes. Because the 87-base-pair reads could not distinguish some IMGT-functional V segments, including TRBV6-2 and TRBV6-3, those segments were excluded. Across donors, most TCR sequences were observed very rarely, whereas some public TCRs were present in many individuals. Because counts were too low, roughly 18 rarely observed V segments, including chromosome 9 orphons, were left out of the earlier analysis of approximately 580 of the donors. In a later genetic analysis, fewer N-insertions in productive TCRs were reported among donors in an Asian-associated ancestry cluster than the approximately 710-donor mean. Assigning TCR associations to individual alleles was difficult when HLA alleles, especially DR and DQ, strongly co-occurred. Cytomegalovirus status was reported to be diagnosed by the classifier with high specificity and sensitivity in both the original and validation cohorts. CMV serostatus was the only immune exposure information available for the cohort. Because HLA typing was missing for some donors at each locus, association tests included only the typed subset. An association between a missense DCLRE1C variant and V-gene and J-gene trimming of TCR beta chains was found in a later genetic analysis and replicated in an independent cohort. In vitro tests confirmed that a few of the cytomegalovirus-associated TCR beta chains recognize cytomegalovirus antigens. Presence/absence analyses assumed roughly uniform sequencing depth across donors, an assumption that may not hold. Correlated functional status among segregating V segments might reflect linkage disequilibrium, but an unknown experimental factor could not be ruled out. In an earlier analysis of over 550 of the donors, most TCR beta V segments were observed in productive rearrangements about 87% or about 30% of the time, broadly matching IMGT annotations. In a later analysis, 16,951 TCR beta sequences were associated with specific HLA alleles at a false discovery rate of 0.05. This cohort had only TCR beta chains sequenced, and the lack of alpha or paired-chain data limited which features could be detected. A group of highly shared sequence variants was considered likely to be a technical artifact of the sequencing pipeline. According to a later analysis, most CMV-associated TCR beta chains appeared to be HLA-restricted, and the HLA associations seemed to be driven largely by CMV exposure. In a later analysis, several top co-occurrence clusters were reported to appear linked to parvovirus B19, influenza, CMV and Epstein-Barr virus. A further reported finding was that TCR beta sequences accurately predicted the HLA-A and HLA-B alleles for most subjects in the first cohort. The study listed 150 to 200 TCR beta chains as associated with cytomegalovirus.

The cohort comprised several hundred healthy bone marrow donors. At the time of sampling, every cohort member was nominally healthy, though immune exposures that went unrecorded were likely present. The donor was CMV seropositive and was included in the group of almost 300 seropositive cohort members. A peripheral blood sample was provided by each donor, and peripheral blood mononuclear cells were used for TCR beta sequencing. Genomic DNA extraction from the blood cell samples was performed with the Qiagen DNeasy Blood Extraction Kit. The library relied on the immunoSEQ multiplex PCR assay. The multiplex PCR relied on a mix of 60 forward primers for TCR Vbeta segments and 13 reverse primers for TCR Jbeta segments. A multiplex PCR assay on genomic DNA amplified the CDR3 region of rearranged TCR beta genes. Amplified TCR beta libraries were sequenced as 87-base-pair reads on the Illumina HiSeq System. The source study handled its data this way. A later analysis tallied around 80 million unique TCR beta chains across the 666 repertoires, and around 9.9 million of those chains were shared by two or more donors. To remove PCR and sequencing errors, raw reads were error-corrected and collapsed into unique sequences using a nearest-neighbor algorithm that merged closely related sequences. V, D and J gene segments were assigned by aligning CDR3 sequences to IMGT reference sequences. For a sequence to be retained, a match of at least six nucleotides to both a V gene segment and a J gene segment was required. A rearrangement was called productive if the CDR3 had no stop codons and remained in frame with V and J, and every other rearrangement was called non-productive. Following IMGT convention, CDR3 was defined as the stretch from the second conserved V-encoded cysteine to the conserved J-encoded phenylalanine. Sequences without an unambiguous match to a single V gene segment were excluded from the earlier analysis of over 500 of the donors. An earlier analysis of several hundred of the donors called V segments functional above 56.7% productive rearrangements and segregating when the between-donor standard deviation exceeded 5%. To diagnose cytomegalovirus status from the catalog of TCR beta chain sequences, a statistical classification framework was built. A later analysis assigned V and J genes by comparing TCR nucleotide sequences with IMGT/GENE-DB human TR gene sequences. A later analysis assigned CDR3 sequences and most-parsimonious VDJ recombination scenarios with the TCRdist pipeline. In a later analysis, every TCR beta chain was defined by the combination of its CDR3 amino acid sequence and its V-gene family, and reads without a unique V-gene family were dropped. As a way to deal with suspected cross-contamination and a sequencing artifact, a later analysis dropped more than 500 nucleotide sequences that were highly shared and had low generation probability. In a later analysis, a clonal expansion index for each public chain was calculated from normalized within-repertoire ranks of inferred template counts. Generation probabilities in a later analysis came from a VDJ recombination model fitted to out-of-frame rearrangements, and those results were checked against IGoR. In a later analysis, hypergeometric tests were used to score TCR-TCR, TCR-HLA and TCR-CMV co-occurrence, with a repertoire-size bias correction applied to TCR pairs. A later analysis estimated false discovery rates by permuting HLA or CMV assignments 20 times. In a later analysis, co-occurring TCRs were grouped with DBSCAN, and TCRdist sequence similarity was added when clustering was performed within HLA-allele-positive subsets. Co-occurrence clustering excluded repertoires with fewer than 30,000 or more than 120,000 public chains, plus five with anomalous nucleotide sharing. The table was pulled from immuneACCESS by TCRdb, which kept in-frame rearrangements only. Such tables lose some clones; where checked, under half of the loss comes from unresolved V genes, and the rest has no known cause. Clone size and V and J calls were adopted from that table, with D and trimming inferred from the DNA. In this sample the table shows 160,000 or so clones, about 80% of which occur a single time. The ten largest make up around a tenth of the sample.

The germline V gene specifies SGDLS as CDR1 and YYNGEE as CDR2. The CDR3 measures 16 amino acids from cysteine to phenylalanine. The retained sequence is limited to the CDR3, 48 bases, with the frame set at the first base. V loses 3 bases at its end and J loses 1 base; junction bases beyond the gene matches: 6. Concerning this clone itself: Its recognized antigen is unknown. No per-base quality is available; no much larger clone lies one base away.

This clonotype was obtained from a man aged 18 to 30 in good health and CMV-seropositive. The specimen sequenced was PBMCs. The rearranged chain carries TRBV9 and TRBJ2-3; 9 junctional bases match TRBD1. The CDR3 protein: CASSALRDRGTDTQYF. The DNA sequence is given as TGTGCCAGCAGCGCACTACGGGACAGGGGCACAGATACGCAGTATTTT.